The T cell receptor (beta chain) described here comes from a study of blood T cell repertoires in COVID-19 (dated by TCRdb to the early 2020s). Some background on the complete study: The collaborator samples originated in the United States, Italy and Spain and spanned the acute and convalescent phases of COVID-19. The material from the prospective study consisted of cDNA or gDNA derived from T cells, B-cell-depleted T cells, or PBMCs. Samples were obtained from the ongoing ImmuneRACE study (first 160 participants) and from some 1,300 subjects provided by 6 global collaborators. Where available, HLA class I and class II types were taken from metadata supplied by the sample provider and were not determined by assay-based typing. Sample metadata almost always included a de-identified subject ID, COVID-19 status, age in years and sex. A freely available public database, intended as a resource for researchers studying the immune response to SARS-CoV-2, is where the repertoires were released. Subjects who had been exposed to COVID-19, were actively infected with it, or had recovered from it provided the deeply sampled blood TCRbeta repertoires that made up the dataset. The paper as a whole reports these results and caveats: How much clinical and demographic metadata was included differed by source and by participant, and the metadata was provided uncurated.

CDR1 and CDR2 are drawn from the germline V gene (reference sequence): LNHDA, SQIVND. Trimmed from V: 0 bases; trimmed from J: 5 bases; junction bases lacking a gene match: 13. CDR3 length: 19 amino acids, cysteine to phenylalanine. Of the read, only the CDR3 DNA is kept; its 57 bases are in frame from base 1. The immunoSEQ Assay, a bias-controlled multiplex PCR, was used to amplify TCRbeta CDR3 regions from genomic DNA. In the source study's methods: Nucleated cell counts per sample were estimated from amplification of reference gene primers within the assay. To quantify the absolute abundance of each unique TCRbeta CDR3 rearrangement, sequence reads were collapsed and filtered. Productive Simpson clonality was computed per sample as the square root of Simpson's diversity index over productive rearrangements. Imported from immuneACCESS, the table was reduced by TCRdb to in-frame sequences with V and J called. These copies leave out some clones; in studies compared against another copy, an unresolved V gene accounts for under half, and the cause of the remainder is not known. That table supplies the V and J calls and clone size; D and trimming were determined from the DNA. The sample yields more than 45,000 clones; more than 85% were counted once. Of the sample, under 8.5% falls within the top ten clones.

On this clone: Its antigen is currently not known. Base qualities are not provided; no much larger clone lies one nucleotide away.

Whole blood was collected in K2EDTA tubes by collaborating institutions according to the institutions' own protocols. For TCRbeta analysis, collaborators shipped samples in one of three forms: frozen whole blood, isolated PBMCs, or DNA extracted from either of those sample types. The receptor was isolated from a human donor with active COVID-19. The donor label of this sample is uncertain. Recombination linked TRBV19 to TRBJ2-5; 12 nucleotides in the junction match TRBD2. Sample: peripheral blood. The sequence in DNA is TGTGCCAGTAGTATAGATCTGAGAACTAGCGGGGGGATAGGGGAGACCCAGTACTTC. Translated, this is CASSIDLRTSGGIGETQYF. With all but the CDR3 taken from the reference TRBV19 and TRBJ2-5 genes, the full variable domain is: DGGITQSPKYLFRKEGQNVTLSCEQNLNHDAMYWYRQDPGQGLRLIYYSQIVNDFQKGDIAEGYSVSREKKESFPLTVTSAQKNPTAFYLCASSIDLRTSGGIGETQYFGPGTRLLVL.